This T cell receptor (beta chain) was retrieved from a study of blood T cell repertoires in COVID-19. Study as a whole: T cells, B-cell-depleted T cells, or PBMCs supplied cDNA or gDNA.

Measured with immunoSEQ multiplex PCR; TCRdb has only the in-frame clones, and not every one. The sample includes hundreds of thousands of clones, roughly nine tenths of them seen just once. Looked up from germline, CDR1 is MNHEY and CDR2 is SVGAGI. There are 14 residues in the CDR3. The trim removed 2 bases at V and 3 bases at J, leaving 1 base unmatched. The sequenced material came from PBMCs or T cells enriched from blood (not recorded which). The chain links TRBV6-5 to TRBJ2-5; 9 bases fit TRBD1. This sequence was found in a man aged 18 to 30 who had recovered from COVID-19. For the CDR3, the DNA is TGTGCCAGCAGTTACAGGGACAGGGAAGAGACCCAGTACTTC. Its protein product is CASSYRDREETQYF.